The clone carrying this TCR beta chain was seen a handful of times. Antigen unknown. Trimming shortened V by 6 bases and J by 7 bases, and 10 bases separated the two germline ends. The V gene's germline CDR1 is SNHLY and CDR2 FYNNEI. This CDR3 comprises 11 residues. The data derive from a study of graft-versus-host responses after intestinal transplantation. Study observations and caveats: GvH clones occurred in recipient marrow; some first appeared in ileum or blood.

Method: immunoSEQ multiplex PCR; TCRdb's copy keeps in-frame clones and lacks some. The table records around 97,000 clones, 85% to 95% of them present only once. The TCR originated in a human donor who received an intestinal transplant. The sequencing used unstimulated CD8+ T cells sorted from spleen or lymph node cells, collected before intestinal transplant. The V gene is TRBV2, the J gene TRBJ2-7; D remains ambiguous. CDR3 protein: CASRAAWEQYF. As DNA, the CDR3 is TGTGCCAGCAGGGCAGCCTGGGAGCAGTACTTC.